Listed below are T cell receptor beta chains from one sample, sequenced in a study of T cells after somatic rescue of genetic block. Produced via immunoSEQ multiplex PCR; TCRdb's table is partial and in-frame only. The top ten hold approximately 1.5% of the sample, which has 110,000 or so clones, around nine tenths seen once. Sequenced input: peripheral blood mononuclear cells (PBMCs). Receptors were obtained from a woman under 30. CDR3s include the opening cysteine and the closing phenylalanine or tryptophan. A D gene is named only where the DNA matches it firmly. Clone size, where shown, is once, few, many, or a class for clones that have expanded.

TRBV15,TRBD1,TRBJ1-1,NA,CATSRVVGTGGTEAFF,TGTGCCACCAGCAGAGTCGTTGGGACAGGGGGGACTGAAGCTTTCTTT
TRBV28,NA,TRBJ2-3,NA,CASSLPSGLASTDTQYF,TGTGCCAGCAGTTTGCCTTCGGGACTCGCTAGCACAGATACGCAGTATTTT
TRBV6-5,TRBD1,TRBJ2-3,NA,CASSYSRQGPDTQYF,TGTGCCAGCAGTTACTCGAGACAGGGCCCAGATACGCAGTATTTT
TRBV28,NA,TRBJ1-1,few,CASSLVRNTEAFF,TGTGCCAGCAGTTTGGTCAGAAACACTGAAGCTTTCTTT
TRBV18,TRBD2,TRBJ2-3,NA,CASSLLAGGPTDTQYF,TGTGCCAGCTCCCTACTAGCGGGGGGGCCCACAGATACGCAGTATTTT
TRBV7-9,NA,TRBJ2-3,NA,CAGDRSGTDTQYF,TGTGCGGGTGATAGGAGTGGCACAGATACGCAGTATTTT
TRBV6-5,NA,TRBJ2-7,NA,CASSYSGRGWHEQYF,TGTGCCAGCAGTTACTCGGGTAGGGGCTGGCACGAGCAGTACTTC
TRBV21-1,NA,TRBJ2-5,NA,CASTTGGELAQYF,TGTGCCAGTACTACCGGGGGCGAATTGGCCCAGTACTTC
TRBV11-2,NA,TRBJ1-1,NA,CASSLDLSGDEAFF,TGTGCCAGCAGCTTAGATCTTTCCGGGGATGAAGCTTTCTTT
TRBV4-3,NA,TRBJ1-2,once,CASSQGGRGRPNYGYTF,TGCGCCAGCAGCCAAGGGGGGCGGGGGCGCCCTAACTATGGCTACACCTTC
TRBV6-1,NA,TRBJ1-6,NA,CASRGASALHF,TGTGCCAGCAGGGGAGCTTCGGCCCTCCACTTT
TRBV5-5,TRBD1,TRBJ1-1,NA,CASSAQGAVRNTEAFF,TGTGCCAGCAGCGCACAGGGGGCGGTCCGTAACACTGAAGCTTTCTTT
TRBV19,NA,TRBJ2-1,NA,CARRGAHGSYNEQFF,TGTGCCAGGAGGGGGGCTCACGGCTCCTACAATGAGCAGTTCTTC
TRBV6-5,TRBD1,TRBJ1-1,once,CASSYGGQGATEAFF,TGTGCCAGCAGTTATGGTGGACAGGGGGCGACTGAAGCTTTCTTT
TRBV9,NA,TRBJ1-1,NA,CASTRGAKNTEAFF,TGTGCCAGTACCCGGGGGGCAAAGAACACTGAAGCTTTCTTT
TRBV6-5,NA,TRBJ1-6,NA,CASRQNRVNSPLHF,TGTGCCAGCAGACAAAACAGGGTAAATTCACCCCTCCACTTT
TRBV5-5,NA,TRBJ1-5,NA,CASSLATADQPQHF,TGTGCCAGCAGCTTGGCAACAGCCGATCAGCCCCAGCATTTT
TRBV9,NA,TRBJ2-3,NA,CASSVEGSTDTQYF,TGTGCCAGCAGCGTAGAGGGCAGCACAGATACGCAGTATTTT
TRBV29-1,TRBD2,TRBJ2-3,NA,CSVEGVAGAHTDTQYF,TGCAGCGTTGAAGGGGTAGCGGGGGCACACACAGATACGCAGTATTTT
TRBV18,NA,TRBJ2-5,NA,CASSWETPQETQYF,TGTGCCAGCTCATGGGAGACACCCCAAGAGACCCAGTACTTC
TRBV30,NA,TRBJ2-5,NA,CAWSGGGETQYF,TGTGCCTGGAGTGGGGGAGGAGAGACCCAGTACTTC
TRBV6-4,NA,TRBJ2-1,NA,CASSDSDGLSYNEQFF,TGTGCCAGCAGTGACTCCGACGGCCTCTCCTACAATGAGCAGTTCTTC
TRBV5-1,NA,TRBJ2-7,once,CASSFVGDEQYF,TGCGCCAGCAGCTTTGTGGGGGACGAGCAGTACTTC
TRBV7-9,NA,TRBJ1-2,NA,CASSFRGRTADDYTF,TGTGCCAGCAGCTTTAGGGGCCGGACAGCGGACGACTACACCTTC
TRBV5-5,NA,TRBJ1-5,NA,CASSLRGSEPQHF,TGTGCCAGCAGCTTGAGGGGGTCTGAGCCCCAGCATTTT
TRBV7-9,NA,TRBJ2-7,NA,CASSSQGYEQYF,TGTGCCAGCAGCTCACAGGGTTACGAGCAGTACTTC
TRBV13,TRBD1,TRBJ1-2,NA,CASSHPTGNYGYTF,TGTGCCAGCAGCCACCCGACAGGGAACTATGGCTACACCTTC
TRBV7-2,TRBD1,TRBJ2-7,once,CASSRTGSEQYF,TGTGCCAGCAGCCGGACAGGGTCCGAGCAGTACTTC
TRBV6-5,TRBD1,TRBJ2-7,NA,CASSPLATGYYEQYF,TGTGCCAGCAGTCCTCTTGCGACAGGGTATTACGAGCAGTACTTC
TRBV19,NA,TRBJ1-1,few,CASSPGGGMNTEAFF,TGTGCCAGTAGTCCCGGGGGGGGCATGAACACTGAAGCTTTCTTT
TRBV5-1,TRBD1,TRBJ1-1,once,CASNLDRGGTEAFF,TGCGCCAGCAACCTGGACAGGGGAGGCACTGAAGCTTTCTTT
TRBV6-5,NA,TRBJ2-3,NA,CASSERGSTDTQYF,TGTGCCAGCAGTGAGCGCGGGAGCACAGATACGCAGTATTTT
TRBV11-2,TRBD2,TRBJ2-3,NA,CASSRTSGGPHTDTQYF,TGTGCCAGCAGCCGTACTAGCGGGGGGCCTCACACAGATACGCAGTATTTT
TRBV7-9,NA,TRBJ2-6,NA,CASSRQGGEANVLTF,TGTGCCAGCAGCCGCCAGGGCGGGGAGGCCAACGTCCTGACTTTC
TRBV7-3,NA,TRBJ2-2,once,CASSLSRVQADTGELFF,TGTGCCAGCAGCTTAAGTCGTGTTCAGGCAGATACCGGGGAGCTGTTTTTT
TRBV7-8,NA,TRBJ2-5,NA,CASSLPWPQQETQYF,TGTGCCAGCAGCTTACCCTGGCCTCAACAAGAGACCCAGTACTTC
TRBV18,NA,TRBJ2-3,NA,CASSPPARDTQYF,TGTGCCAGCTCACCACCTGCCCGAGATACGCAGTATTTT
TRBV2,NA,TRBJ2-3,NA,CASGRTDADTQYF,TGTGCCAGCGGCCGGACGGACGCAGATACGCAGTATTTT
TRBV29-1,NA,TRBJ2-7,NA,CSVKTVSSYEQYF,TGCAGCGTTAAGACAGTAAGCTCCTACGAGCAGTACTTC
TRBV12-5,NA,TRBJ1-2,NA,CASGLGFDEDGYTF,TGTGCTAGTGGTTTGGGGTTTGACGAGGATGGCTACACCTTC
TRBV7-2,NA,TRBJ2-7,NA,CASSLGPHEGEQYF,TGTGCCAGCAGCTTGGGCCCCCACGAGGGTGAGCAGTACTTC
TRBV9,NA,TRBJ2-7,NA,CASSGVRGEQYF,TGTGCCAGCAGCGGGGTCAGAGGCGAGCAGTACTTC
TRBV6-4,NA,TRBJ2-7,NA,CASSASSESYEQYF,TGTGCCAGCAGTGCCTCCTCCGAGTCCTACGAGCAGTACTTC
TRBV4-3,NA,TRBJ1-3,NA,CASSQWGTLGGNTIYF,TGCGCCAGCAGCCAATGGGGGACCTTGGGTGGAAACACCATATATTTT
TRBV25-1,TRBD1,TRBJ1-1,NA,CASSVLRGGWTEAFF,TGTGCCAGCAGTGTACTACGAGGGGGCTGGACTGAAGCTTTCTTT
TRBV9,TRBD1,TRBJ2-2,NA,CASSVVPGGTGVTGELFF,TGTGCCAGCAGCGTAGTCCCGGGAGGGACAGGGGTCACCGGGGAGCTGTTTTTT
TRBV10-3,NA,TRBJ1-2,NA,CATRGQFAANYGYTF,TGTGCCACCCGAGGACAGTTTGCCGCTAACTATGGCTACACCTTC
TRBV4-2,TRBD2,TRBJ2-7,once,CASSQKGSGGASYEQYF,TGTGCCAGCAGTCAGAAGGGTAGCGGGGGGGCTTCCTACGAGCAGTACTTC
TRBV7-3,NA,TRBJ1-2,NA,CASSLRADLGGYTF,TGTGCCAGCAGCTTAAGGGCCGACTTGGGTGGCTACACCTTC
TRBV7-2,NA,TRBJ1-6,NA,CASSYPSAYNSPLHF,TGTGCCAGCAGCTACCCCTCCGCCTATAATTCACCCCTCCACTTT
TRBV5-6,NA,TRBJ1-1,NA,CASSLGAGRQAEAFF,TGTGCCAGCAGCTTGGGGGCAGGGCGGCAAGCTGAAGCTTTCTTT
TRBV2,NA,TRBJ1-6,NA,CASSRTESGNSPLHF,TGTGCCAGCAGTCGGACGGAATCGGGTAATTCACCCCTCCACTTT
TRBV12-5,NA,TRBJ2-5,NA,CASGLVGGPGEETQYF,TGTGCTAGTGGTTTGGTAGGGGGCCCGGGAGAAGAGACCCAGTACTTC
TRBV7-2,TRBD1,TRBJ2-7,NA,CASSRTGVSEQYF,TGTGCCAGCAGCCGGACAGGGGTTTCCGAGCAGTACTTC
TRBV2,TRBD1,TRBJ1-6,NA,CASSNRGPSPLHF,TGTGCCAGCAGTAACAGGGGCCCTTCACCCCTCCACTTT
TRBV18,NA,TRBJ2-5,NA,CASSPGGRQETQYF,TGTGCCAGCTCACCAGGGGGCCGTCAAGAGACCCAGTACTTC
TRBV7-3,TRBD1,TRBJ1-2,NA,CASSLGGQGNYGYTF,TGTGCCAGCAGCTTAGGTGGACAGGGTAACTATGGCTACACCTTC